The sequence of this T cell receptor (beta chain) was determined in a study of blood T cell repertoires in COVID-19. Study information: Samples came from the United States, Italy and Spain, spanning acute and convalescent COVID-19. PBMCs, B-cell-depleted T cells, or T cells provided the cDNA or gDNA that made up the material.

CDR1 is LGHNA and CDR2 is YNFKEQ in the germline V gene. With V trimmed by 1 base and J by 1 base, 4 bases remained unmatched. The CDR3 runs 17 residues. Original methodology: Amplification from reference gene primers served as the basis for estimated nucleated cell counts. Sequenced by immunoSEQ multiplex PCR; TCRdb stores in-frame clones only, minus some. That table furnishes V, J and clone size, whereas the DNA furnished D and trimming. The data hold approximately 97,000 clones, with approximately 86% observed a single time. The sample consisted of peripheral blood. The V gene is TRBV4-2, the J gene TRBJ2-2; 9 positions match TRBD2. The receptor was derived from a human donor in a cohort sampled during active COVID-19. The CDR3 DNA reads TGTGCCAGCAGCCAAGCCGGTAGCGGGGGGAACACCGGGGAGCTGTTTTTT. It yields the protein CASSQAGSGGNTGELFF.